The rows below give T cell receptor beta chains drawn from one sample of a study of Ad26.COV2.S vaccination and SARS-CoV-2 variants. This table comes from immunoSEQ multiplex PCR, and its TCRdb copy is limited to in-frame clones, with some not included. The sample records about 320,000 clones, 85% to 90% being singletons. Sequences were derived from peripheral blood, sampled in a trial of Ad26.COV2.S vaccine versus placebo. The receptors were sampled from a person aged 18-65 years who received the Ad26.COV2.S COVID-19 vaccine or a placebo. CDR3s include the opening cysteine and the closing phenylalanine or tryptophan. The order of the fields is V gene, D gene, J gene, clone size, CDR3 protein, CDR3 DNA. The D gene is left open where the match is weak. Part of the rows lack a size; the others show once, few, many or a class for expanded clones.

>TRBV5-1|NA|TRBJ1-2|NA
CASSSMGGGSIGYTF
TGCGCCAGCAGCTCTATGGGAGGAGGCTCTATTGGCTACACCTTC
>TRBV5-5|TRBD1|TRBJ1-1|NA
CASSSGSRGQGANTEAFF
TGTGCCAGCAGCTCGGGGAGCCGAGGACAGGGGGCGAACACTGAAGCTTTCTTT
>TRBV7-2|NA|TRBJ1-5|NA
CASSSTGSQPQHF
TGTGCCAGCAGCTCTACAGGGTCCCAGCCCCAGCATTTT
>TRBV3-1/TRBV3-2|TRBD2|TRBJ2-3|NA
CASSHRSGGAGDTQYF
TGTGCCAGCAGCCATCGGAGCGGGGGGGCAGGAGATACGCAGTATTTT
>TRBV9|NA|TRBJ2-3|NA
CASSPQFGWGPDTQYF
TGTGCCAGCAGCCCCCAGTTTGGATGGGGCCCCGATACGCAGTATTTT
>TRBV6-5|NA|TRBJ1-1|NA
CASRSTGGTEAFF
TGTGCCAGCAGGTCGACAGGAGGGACTGAAGCTTTCTTT
>TRBV3-1/TRBV3-2|TRBD1|TRBJ2-7|NA
CASSQESWGTAYEQYF
TGTGCCAGCAGCCAAGAATCGTGGGGGACAGCCTACGAGCAGTACTTC
>TRBV30|NA|TRBJ2-2|NA
CAWSGWRGRYTGELFF
TGTGCCTGGAGTGGTTGGAGGGGGCGGTACACCGGGGAGCTGTTTTTT
>TRBV5-1|NA|TRBJ2-3|NA
CASGGGQEDTQYF
TGCGCCAGCGGAGGGGGGCAGGAAGATACGCAGTATTTT
>TRBV12-5|NA|TRBJ1-5|NA
CASGLVGDQPQHF
TGTGCTAGTGGTTTGGTCGGGGACCAGCCCCAGCATTTT
>TRBV9|NA|TRBJ1-2|NA
CASSGGPYGYTF
TGTGCCAGCAGCGGTGGGCCGTATGGCTACACCTTC
>TRBV30|NA|TRBJ1-5|once
CAWSAQASQPQHF
TGTGCCTGGAGTGCACAGGCGTCTCAACCCCAGCATTTT
>TRBV2|NA|TRBJ1-2|few
CASSENRSYGYTF
TGTGCCAGCAGTGAGAATAGGTCCTATGGCTACACCTTC